This T cell receptor (beta chain) stems from a study of T cells in Graves' hyperthyroidism and ophthalmopathy. On the basis of clinical symptoms, serum thyroxine and TRAb, thyroid ultrasound and orbital computed tomography, diagnoses were made. This clonotype has at least ten counts. RNA transcripts served as the template for amplifying TCR beta CDR3 regions. When the TCR CDR3 underwent first-round RT-PCR, the HTBI primer set was used. TCRdb passed the multiplex PCR reads through MiXCR, listing each CDR3 protein once. Seen here are just over 550,000 distinct CDR3 sequences, 46% observed once, and the top ten hold just under 8.5%. Germline CDR1 reads SEHNR; CDR2 reads FQNEAQ (reference sequence). The V end lost 4 bases, the J end lost 7 bases, and 7 bases lay between the germline ends. The CDR3 has 12 amino acids.

Sequencing was performed on peripheral blood or thyroid tissue (not recorded which). The chain has TRBV7-9 and TRBJ1-4; D is unresolved. This sequence was found in a woman aged 18-29 years with Graves' hyperthyroidism. CDR3 DNA sequence: TGTGCCAGCAGCTCCTCCCGTGAAAAACTGTTTTTT. Protein: CASSSSREKLFF.